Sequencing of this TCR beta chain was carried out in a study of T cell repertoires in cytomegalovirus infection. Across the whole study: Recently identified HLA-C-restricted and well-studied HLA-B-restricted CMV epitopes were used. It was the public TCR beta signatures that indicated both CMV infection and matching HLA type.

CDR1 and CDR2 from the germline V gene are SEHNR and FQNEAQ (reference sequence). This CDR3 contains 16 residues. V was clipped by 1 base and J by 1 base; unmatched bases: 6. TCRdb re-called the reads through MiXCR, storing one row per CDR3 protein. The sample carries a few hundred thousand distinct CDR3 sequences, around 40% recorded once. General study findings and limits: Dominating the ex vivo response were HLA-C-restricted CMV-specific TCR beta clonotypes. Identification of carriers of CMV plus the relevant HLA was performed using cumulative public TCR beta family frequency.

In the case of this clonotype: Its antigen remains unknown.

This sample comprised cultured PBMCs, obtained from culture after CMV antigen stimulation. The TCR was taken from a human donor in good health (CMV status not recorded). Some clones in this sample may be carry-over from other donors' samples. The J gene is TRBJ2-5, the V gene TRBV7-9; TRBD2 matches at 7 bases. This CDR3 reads CASSLVGLGTQETQYF. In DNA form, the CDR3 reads TGTGCCAGCAGCTTAGTAGGACTAGGGACCCAAGAGACCCAGTACTTC. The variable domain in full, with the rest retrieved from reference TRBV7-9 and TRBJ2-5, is DTGVSQNPRHKITKRGQNVTFRCDPISEHNRLYWYRQTLGQGPEFLTYFQNEAQLEKSRLLSDRFSAERPKGSFSTLEIQRTEQGDSAMYLCASSLVGLGTQETQYFGPGTRLLVL.